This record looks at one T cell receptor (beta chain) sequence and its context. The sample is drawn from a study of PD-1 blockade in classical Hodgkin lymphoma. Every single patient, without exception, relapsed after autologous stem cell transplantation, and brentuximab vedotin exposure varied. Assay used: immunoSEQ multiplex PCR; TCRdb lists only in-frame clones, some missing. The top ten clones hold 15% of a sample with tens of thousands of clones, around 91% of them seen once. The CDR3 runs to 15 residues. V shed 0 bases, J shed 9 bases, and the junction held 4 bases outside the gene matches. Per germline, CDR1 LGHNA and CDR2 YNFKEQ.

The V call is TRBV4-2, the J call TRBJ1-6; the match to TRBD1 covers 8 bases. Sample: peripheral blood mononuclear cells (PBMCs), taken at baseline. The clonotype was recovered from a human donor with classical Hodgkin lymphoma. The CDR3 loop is CASSQEQGAGSPLHF. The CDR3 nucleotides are TGTGCCAGCAGCCAAGAGCAGGGGGCGGGTTCACCCCTCCACTTT.